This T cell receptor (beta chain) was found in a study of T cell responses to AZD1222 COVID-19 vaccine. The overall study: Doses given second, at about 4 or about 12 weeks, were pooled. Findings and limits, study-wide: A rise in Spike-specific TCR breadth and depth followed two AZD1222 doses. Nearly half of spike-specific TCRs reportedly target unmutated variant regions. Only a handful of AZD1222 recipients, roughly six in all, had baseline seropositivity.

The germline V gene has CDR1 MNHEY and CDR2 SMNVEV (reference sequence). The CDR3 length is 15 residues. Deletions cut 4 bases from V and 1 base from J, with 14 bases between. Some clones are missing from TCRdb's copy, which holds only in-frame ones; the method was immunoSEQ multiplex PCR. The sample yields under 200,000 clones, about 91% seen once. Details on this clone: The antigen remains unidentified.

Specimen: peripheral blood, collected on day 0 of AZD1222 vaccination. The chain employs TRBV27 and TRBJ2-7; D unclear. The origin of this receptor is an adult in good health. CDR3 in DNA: TGTGCCAGCAGTTCTACTCCGGACGGATCCTACGAGCAGTACTTC. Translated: CASSSTPDGSYEQYF.